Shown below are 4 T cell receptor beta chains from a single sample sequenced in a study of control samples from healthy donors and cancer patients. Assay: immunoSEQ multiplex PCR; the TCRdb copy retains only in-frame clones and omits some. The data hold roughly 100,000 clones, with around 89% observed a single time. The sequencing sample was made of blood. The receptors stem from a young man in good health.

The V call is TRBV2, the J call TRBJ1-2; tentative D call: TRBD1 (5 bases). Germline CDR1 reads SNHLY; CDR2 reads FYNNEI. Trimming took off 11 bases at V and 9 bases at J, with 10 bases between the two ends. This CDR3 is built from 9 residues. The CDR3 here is CAGAGSYTF. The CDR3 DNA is TGTGCCGGAGCAGGGAGCTACACCTTC.

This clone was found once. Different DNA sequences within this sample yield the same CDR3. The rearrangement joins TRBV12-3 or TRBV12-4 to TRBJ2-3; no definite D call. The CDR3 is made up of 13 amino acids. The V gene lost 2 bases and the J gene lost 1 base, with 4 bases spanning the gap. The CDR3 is CASSLRGTDTQYF. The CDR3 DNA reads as TGTGCCAGCAGTTTAAGAGGCACAGATACGCAGTATTTT.

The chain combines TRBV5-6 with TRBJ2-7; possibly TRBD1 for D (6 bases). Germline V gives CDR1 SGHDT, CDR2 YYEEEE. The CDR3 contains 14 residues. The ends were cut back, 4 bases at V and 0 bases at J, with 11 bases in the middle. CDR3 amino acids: CASSQDRNSYEQYF. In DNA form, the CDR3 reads TGTGCCAGCAGCCAAGACAGGAACTCCTACGAGCAGTACTTC. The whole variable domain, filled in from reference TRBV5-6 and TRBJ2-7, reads DAGVTQSPTHLIKTRGQQVTLRCSPKSGHDTVSWYQQALGQGPQFIFQYYEEEERQRGNFPDRFSGHQFPNYSSELNVNALLLGDSALYLCASSQDRNSYEQYFGPGTRLTVT.

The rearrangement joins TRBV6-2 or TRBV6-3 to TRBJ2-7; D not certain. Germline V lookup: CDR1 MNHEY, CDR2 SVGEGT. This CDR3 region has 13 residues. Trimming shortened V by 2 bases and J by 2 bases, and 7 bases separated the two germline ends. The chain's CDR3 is CASSYGRTYEQYF. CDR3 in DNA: TGTGCCAGCAGTTACGGCCGAACCTACGAGCAGTACTTC.